The clone carrying this T cell receptor (beta chain) was detected a few times. This entry comes from a study of shared clonotypes between healthy human individuals. Selected positively for CCR7 and CD45RO-negative, naive CD8 cells excluded terminally differentiated effector memory CD45RA+ cells. This table comes from immunoSEQ multiplex PCR, and its TCRdb copy is limited to in-frame clones, with some not included. The sample lists roughly 2 million clones; about 95% were seen once. The origin of this receptor is a man younger than 30 in good health. Sequencing input: naive CD8+ T cells sorted from blood.

CDR3 protein: CASGSYWSFTDTQYF. The CDR3 DNA reads as TGTGCCAGCGGCAGCTATTGGAGTTTCACAGATACGCAGTATTTT. The chain recombines TRBV5-5 with TRBJ2-3; no clear D gene. CDR3 length: 15 amino acids. The V end lost 7 bases, the J end lost 2 bases, and 17 bases lay between the germline ends. Germline lookup yields CDR1 SGHKS and CDR2 YYEKEE (reference sequence).